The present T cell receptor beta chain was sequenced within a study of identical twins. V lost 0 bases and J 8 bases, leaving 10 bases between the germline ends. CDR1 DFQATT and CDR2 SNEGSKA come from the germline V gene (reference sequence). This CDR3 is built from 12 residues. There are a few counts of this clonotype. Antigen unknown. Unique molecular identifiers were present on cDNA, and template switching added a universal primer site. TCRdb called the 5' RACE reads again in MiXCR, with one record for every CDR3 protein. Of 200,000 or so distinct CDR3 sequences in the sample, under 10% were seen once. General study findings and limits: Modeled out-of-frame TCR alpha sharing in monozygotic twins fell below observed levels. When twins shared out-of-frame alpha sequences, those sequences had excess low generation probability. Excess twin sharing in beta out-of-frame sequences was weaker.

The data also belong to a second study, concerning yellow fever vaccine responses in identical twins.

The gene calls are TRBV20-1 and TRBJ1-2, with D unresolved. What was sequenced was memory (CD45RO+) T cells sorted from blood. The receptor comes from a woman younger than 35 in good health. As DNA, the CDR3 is TGCAGTGCTAGAGACGACCGAGGGGGCTACACCTTC. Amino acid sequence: CSARDDRGGYTF.